The T cell receptor (beta chain) under discussion was sequenced for a study of patients and donors after allogeneic stem cell transplantation. TCRdb re-derived calls from the RT-PCR reads in MiXCR, one entry per CDR3 protein. The profile shows about 70,000 distinct CDR3 sequences, 26% of them singletons. There are a few counts of this clonotype. Germline loops: CDR1 KGHSH, CDR2 LQKENI. The V and J ends lost 6 bases and 10 bases, in that order; junction bases with no gene match: 8. CDR3 length: 13 residues. The sequence came from a human donor who was either an allogeneic HSCT recipient or a stem cell or donor lymphocyte infusion donor (not recorded which). It is not recorded whose cells these are; they may come from a transplant donor. The sequenced sample consisted of blood, either unsorted or a sorted T cell fraction (not recorded which). The chain recombines TRBV18 with TRBJ1-4; TRBD1 aligns across 7 bases. In DNA form, the CDR3 reads TGTGCCAGCTCGCCCGACAGGGACGGAAAACTGTTTTTT. This encodes CASSPDRDGKLFF.